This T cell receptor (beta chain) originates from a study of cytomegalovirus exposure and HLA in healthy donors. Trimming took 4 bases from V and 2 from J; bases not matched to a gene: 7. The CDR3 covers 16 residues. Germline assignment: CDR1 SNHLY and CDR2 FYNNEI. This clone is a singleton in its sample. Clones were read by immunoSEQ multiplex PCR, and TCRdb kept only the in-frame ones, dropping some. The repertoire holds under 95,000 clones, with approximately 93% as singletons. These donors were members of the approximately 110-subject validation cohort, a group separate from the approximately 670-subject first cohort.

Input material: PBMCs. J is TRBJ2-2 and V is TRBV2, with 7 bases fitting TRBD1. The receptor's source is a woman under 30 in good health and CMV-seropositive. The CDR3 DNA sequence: TGTGCCAGCAGTGTTTCCGGGACAGTCAACACCGGGGAGCTGTTTTTT. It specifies CASSVSGTVNTGELFF.